The sequence of this T cell receptor (beta chain) was determined in a study of long-term antiretroviral therapy in people with HIV. Assay version v3.0 of immunoSEQ was used, and it was run at survey level. The method was immunoSEQ multiplex PCR; TCRdb's version includes in-frame clones alone and lacks a portion of them. The data hold 35,000 to 45,000 clones, with 65% to 90% observed a single time. The CDR3 has 13 residues. Germline-derived CDR1 and CDR2 are GTSNPN and SVGIG (reference sequence). The V end was cut by 4 bases, the J end by 5 bases, with 12 bases between. V and J are TRBV30 and TRBJ1-5; tentative D call: TRBD1 (5 bases). The receptor was derived from a man between 18 and 35 years old with HIV. The sequenced sample was unsorted PBMCs, obtained 0.3 years after starting antiretroviral therapy. CDR3 bases: TGTGCCTGGAATAGGGGCGTAGATCAGCCCCAGCATTTT. It codes for CAWNRGVDQPQHF.